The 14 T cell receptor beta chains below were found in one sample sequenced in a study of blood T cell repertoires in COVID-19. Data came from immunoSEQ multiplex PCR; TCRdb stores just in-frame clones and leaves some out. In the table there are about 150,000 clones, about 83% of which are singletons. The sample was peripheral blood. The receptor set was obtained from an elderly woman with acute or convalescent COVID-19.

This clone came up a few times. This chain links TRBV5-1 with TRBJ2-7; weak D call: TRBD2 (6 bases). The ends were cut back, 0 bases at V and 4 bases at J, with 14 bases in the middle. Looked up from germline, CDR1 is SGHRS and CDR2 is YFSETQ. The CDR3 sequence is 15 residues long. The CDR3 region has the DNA TGCGCCAGCAGCTTGGCCGGAGGGGCTGGGTACGAGCAGTACTTC. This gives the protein CASSLAGGAGYEQYF.

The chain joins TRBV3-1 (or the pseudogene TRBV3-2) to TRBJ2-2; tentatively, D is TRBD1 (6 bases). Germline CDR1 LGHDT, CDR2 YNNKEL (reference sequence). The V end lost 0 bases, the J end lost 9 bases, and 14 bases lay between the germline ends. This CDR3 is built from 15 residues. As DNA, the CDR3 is TGTGCCAGCAGCCAAGATACCACAGGGAGCCGGGAGCTGTTTTTT. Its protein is CASSQDTTGSRELFF.

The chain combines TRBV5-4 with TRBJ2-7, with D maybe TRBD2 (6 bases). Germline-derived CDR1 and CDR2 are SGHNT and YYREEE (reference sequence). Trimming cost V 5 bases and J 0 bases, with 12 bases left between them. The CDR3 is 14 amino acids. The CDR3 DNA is TGTGCCAGCAGAGGTGCGGGGTCCTCCTACGAGCAGTACTTC. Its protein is CASRGAGSSYEQYF.

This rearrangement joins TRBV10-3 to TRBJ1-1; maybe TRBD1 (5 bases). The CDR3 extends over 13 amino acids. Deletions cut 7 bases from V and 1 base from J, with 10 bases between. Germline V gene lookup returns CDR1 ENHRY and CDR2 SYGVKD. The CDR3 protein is CAITWTPNTEAFF. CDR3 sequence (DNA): TGTGCCATCACTTGGACACCGAACACTGAAGCTTTCTTT.

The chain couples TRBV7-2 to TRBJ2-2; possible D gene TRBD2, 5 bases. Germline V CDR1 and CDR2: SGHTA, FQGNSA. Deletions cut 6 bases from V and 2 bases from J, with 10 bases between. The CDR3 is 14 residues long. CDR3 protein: CASRPGSNTGELFF. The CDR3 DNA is TGTGCCAGCAGGCCGGGATCCAACACCGGGGAGCTGTTTTTT.

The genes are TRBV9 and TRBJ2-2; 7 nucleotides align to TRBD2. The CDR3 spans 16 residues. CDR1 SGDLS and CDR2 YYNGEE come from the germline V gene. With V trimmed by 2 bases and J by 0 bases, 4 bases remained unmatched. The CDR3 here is CASSVPSGANTGELFF. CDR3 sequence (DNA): TGTGCCAGCAGCGTCCCTAGCGGAGCGAACACCGGGGAGCTGTTTTTT.

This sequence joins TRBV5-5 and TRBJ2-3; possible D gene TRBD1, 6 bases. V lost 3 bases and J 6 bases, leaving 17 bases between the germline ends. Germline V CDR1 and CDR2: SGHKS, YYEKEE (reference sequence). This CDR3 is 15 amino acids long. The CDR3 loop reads CASSSRQDLMDTQYF. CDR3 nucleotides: TGTGCCAGCAGCTCCCGACAGGATCTAATGGATACGCAGTATTTT.

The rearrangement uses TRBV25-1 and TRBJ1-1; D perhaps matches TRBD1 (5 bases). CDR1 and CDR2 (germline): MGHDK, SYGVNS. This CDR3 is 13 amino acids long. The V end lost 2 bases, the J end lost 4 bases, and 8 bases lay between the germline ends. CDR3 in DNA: TGTGCCAGCAGTGAAGTCACAGGCACTGAAGCTTTCTTT. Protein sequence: CASSEVTGTEAFF. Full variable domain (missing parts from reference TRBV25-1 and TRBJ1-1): EADIYQTPRYLVIGTGKKITLECSQTMGHDKMYWYQQDPGMELHLIHYSYGVNSTEKGDLSSESTVSRIRTEHFPLTLESARPSHTSQYLCASSEVTGTEAFFGQGTRLTVV.

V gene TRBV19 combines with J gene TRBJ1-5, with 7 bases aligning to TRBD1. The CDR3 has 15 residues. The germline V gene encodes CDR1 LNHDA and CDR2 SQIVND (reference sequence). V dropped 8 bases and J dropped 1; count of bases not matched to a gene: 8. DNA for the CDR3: TGTGCCAGTTGCCAGGGGGAATACAGCAATCAGCCCCAGCATTTT. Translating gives CASCQGEYSNQPQHF.

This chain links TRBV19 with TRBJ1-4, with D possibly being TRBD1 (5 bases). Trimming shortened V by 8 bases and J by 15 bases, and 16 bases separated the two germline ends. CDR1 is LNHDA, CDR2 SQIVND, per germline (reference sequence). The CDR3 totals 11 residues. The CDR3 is CASARDSPMFF. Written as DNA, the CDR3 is TGTGCCAGTGCCCGAGACAGCCCTATGTTTTTT.

CDR3 in amino acids: CASSEPGTSEILGSREDEQFF. Here the CDR3 DNA reads TGTGCCAGCAGTGAACCCGGGACTAGCGAAATTCTTGGATCCCGGGAGGATGAGCAGTTCTTC. V and J are TRBV2 and TRBJ2-1, with 10 positions matching TRBD2. Germline V gene lookup returns CDR1 SNHLY and CDR2 FYNNEI. The length of the CDR3 is 21 residues. The junction had 24 bases not matched to a gene; V was cut back by 2 bases and J by 8 bases.

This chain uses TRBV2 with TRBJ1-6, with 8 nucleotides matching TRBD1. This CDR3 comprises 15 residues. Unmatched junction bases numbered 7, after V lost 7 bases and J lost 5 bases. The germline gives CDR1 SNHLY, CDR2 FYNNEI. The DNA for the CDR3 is TGTGCCAGCAATCCCAGGACAGGGAATAATTCACCCCTCCACTTT. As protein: CASNPRTGNNSPLHF.

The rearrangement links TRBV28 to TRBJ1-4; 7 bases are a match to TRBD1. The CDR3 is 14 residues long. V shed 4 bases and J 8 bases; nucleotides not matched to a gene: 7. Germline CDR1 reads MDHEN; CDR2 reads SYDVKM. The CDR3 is CASSSNRGSEKLFF. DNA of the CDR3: TGTGCCAGCAGTTCGAACAGGGGAAGCGAAAAACTGTTTTTT.

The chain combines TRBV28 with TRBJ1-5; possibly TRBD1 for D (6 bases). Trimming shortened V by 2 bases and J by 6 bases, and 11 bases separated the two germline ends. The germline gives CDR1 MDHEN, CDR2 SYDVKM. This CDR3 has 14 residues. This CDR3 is CASSLTGLFQPQHF. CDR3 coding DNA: TGTGCCAGCAGTTTAACAGGGCTTTTTCAGCCCCAGCATTTT.